The 10 T cell receptor beta chains below were found in one sample sequenced in a study of T cells in Graves' hyperthyroidism and ophthalmopathy (dated by TCRdb to the late 2010s). The method behind the library was multiplex PCR. Sequencing was carried out with an Illumina HiSeq 2000. The TCR beta CDR3 regions were amplified from the RNA transcripts. The first round of RT-PCR for the TCR CDR3 was performed with the HTBI primer set and the Qiagen OneStep RT-PCR kit. The public reads were quality trimmed at Q25 with fastp and then assembled into clones with MiXCR by TCRdb, keeping productive beta chains. Records with the same CDR3 protein are collapsed into one entry carrying the most frequent genes and DNA. A total of 600,000 or so distinct CDR3 sequences appear in this sample, around 15% of them only once. The biggest ten clones account for less than 4.5% of the sample. The source material was blood. The receptors here all came from a young woman with Graves' hyperthyroidism.

A few counts support this clonotype. The chain is built from TRBV7-9 and TRBJ2-1, with D perhaps matching TRBD1 or TRBD2 (5 bases each). V was shortened by 1 base and J by 6 bases, with 16 bases between the two germline ends. Looked up from germline, CDR1 is SEHNR and CDR2 is FQNEAQ (reference sequence). The CDR3 loop spans 16 amino acids. CDR3 coding DNA: TGTGCCAGCAGCTTAGGTCCGGGGCAGGCCGCCAATGAGCAGTTCTTC. Residues: CASSLGPGQAANEQFF.

The chain recombines TRBV4-2 with TRBJ2-7; weak D call: TRBD2 (6 bases). The germline CDR1 and CDR2 sequences are LGHNA and YNFKEQ. The ends were cut back, 0 bases at V and 7 bases at J, with 13 bases in the middle. The CDR3 extends over 14 amino acids. The CDR3 sequence: CASSQDLLAREQYF. The CDR3 nucleotides are TGTGCCAGCAGCCAAGATCTACTAGCACGGGAGCAGTACTTC.

This clonotype was counted a few times. The chain has TRBV12-3 or TRBV12-4 and TRBJ2-5; 7 bases agree with TRBD1. V trimming: 0 bases; J trimming: 5 bases; junction bases outside the gene matches: 6. The CDR3 runs to 15 residues. CDR3 region: CASSLAATGMETQYF. The CDR3 bases are TGTGCCAGCAGTTTAGCCGCGACAGGGATGGAGACCCAGTACTTC.

At least ten counts were recorded for this clonotype. The chain couples TRBV6-1 to TRBJ2-3; D is uncertain. CDR3 length: 14 residues. The V end was cut by 1 base, the J end by 4 bases, with 9 bases between. Looked up from germline, CDR1 is MNHNS and CDR2 is SASEGT. The CDR3, as DNA: TGTGCCAGCAGTGAAGGTGTTTTATCAGATACGCAGTATTTT. It yields the protein CASSEGVLSDTQYF.

The V gene is TRBV29-1, the J gene TRBJ1-2; TRBD1 aligns across 9 bases. Germline V gene data show CDR1 as SQVTM and CDR2 as ANQGSEA. The length of the CDR3 is 14 residues. V was pared by 5 bases and J by 2 bases, with 6 bases of the junction left unmatched. CDR3 sequence (DNA): TGCAGCGTTCGCACCGGGACAGGGAACTATGGCTACACCTTC. Translating it yields CSVRTGTGNYGYTF.

There are many counts of this clonotype. The chain employs TRBV27 and TRBJ2-3; D possibly uses TRBD1 or TRBD2 (5 bases each). Trimming pared 3 bases from V and 8 bases from J, leaving 15 bases between. The V gene's germline CDR1 is MNHEY and CDR2 SMNVEV (reference sequence). This CDR3 contains 14 residues. CDR3: CASSLYSPGLTQYF. The CDR3, as DNA: TGTGCCAGCAGTTTGTACTCCCCGGGGCTTACGCAGTATTTT.

This clonotype showed up many times. The DNA of the CDR3 is TGTGCCTGGAGTGGCCAGATCTCTGGAAACACCATATATTTT. Its translation: CAWSGQISGNTIYF. The chain is built from TRBV30 and TRBJ1-3, with D unresolved. Germline lookup yields CDR1 GTSNPN and CDR2 SVGIG (reference sequence). The CDR3 runs 14 residues. Trimming stripped 1 base from V and 0 bases from J, with 7 bases between.

This clonotype was detected only a few times. The chain recombines TRBV13 with TRBJ2-1; D is possibly TRBD2 (6 bases). Germline CDR1 reads PRHDT; CDR2 reads FYEKMQ (reference sequence). The V and J ends lost 5 bases and 7 bases respectively, with 12 bases between them. This CDR3 is 13 amino acids long. As DNA, the CDR3 is TGTGCCAGCAGCATCCCTAGCGTGAATGAGCAGTTCTTC. It translates to CASSIPSVNEQFF.

This clonotype was detected many times. This chain joins TRBV3-1 and TRBJ2-7; 7 nucleotides align to TRBD2. From germline, CDR1 is LGHDT and CDR2 YNNKEL (reference sequence). After removal of 5 bases from V and 3 bases from J, the junction contained 7 bases not matched to a gene. This CDR3 is 14 amino acids long. CDR3 region: CASSRGGRVYEQYF. The CDR3 nucleotides read TGTGCCAGCAGCAGGGGCGGGAGAGTCTACGAGCAGTACTTC.

This clonotype was seen at least ten times. The V call is TRBV6-1, the J call TRBJ2-1; D possibly uses TRBD1 or TRBD2 (5 bases each). The V gene lost 7 bases and the J gene lost 12 bases, with 13 bases spanning the gap. There are 11 residues in the CDR3. Germline CDR1 MNHNS, CDR2 SASEGT. The CDR3 bases are TGTGCCAGCATGTGGGGGTTTTGGCAGTTCTTC. Protein product: CASMWGFWQFF.